This T cell receptor (beta chain) emerged from a study of T cell responses to AZD1222 COVID-19 vaccine. Germline V gene data show CDR1 as SGHRS and CDR2 as YFSETQ. This CDR3 spans 14 amino acids. The V segment lost 4 bases and the J segment 5 bases; nucleotides outside the gene matches: 1. Using immunoSEQ multiplex PCR, the repertoire was profiled, and TCRdb retains in-frame clones only, with some absent. The data show about 150,000 clones, with around 90% seen just once and roughly 2.9% held by the top ten. The input for sequencing was peripheral blood, taken on day 0 of AZD1222 vaccination. The sequence was obtained from an adult in good health. The chain couples TRBV5-1 to TRBJ2-2, with TRBD2 matching over 11 bases. The CDR3 loop reads CASSASGGTGELFF. The CDR3 DNA follows: TGCGCCAGCAGCGCTAGCGGGGGGACCGGGGAGCTGTTTTTT.